This section outlines one T cell receptor (beta chain) sequence together with its context. The ends lost 0 bases at V and 5 bases at J; junction bases unmatched: 7. Germline V CDR1 and CDR2: MNHEY, SVGAGI. The CDR3 consists of 16 residues. The data belong to a study of T cell changes during pregnancy in multiple sclerosis. The repertoire was sequenced with immunoSEQ multiplex PCR; TCRdb's copy has only in-frame clones and lacks some. Of roughly 41,000 clones detected, around 89% appear once; the ten largest clones hold more than 0.6%. This chain links TRBV6-5 with TRBJ2-1, with 7 bases fitting TRBD2. This TCR was sampled from a female donor with multiple sclerosis, enrolled in a pregnancy study. Sequences were derived from CD4+ T cells from peripheral blood mononuclear cells, sampled in the first trimester of pregnancy. The CDR3: CASSYSRTRLNNEQFF. CDR3 bases: TGTGCCAGCAGTTACTCGAGGACTAGGCTTAACAATGAGCAGTTCTTC.